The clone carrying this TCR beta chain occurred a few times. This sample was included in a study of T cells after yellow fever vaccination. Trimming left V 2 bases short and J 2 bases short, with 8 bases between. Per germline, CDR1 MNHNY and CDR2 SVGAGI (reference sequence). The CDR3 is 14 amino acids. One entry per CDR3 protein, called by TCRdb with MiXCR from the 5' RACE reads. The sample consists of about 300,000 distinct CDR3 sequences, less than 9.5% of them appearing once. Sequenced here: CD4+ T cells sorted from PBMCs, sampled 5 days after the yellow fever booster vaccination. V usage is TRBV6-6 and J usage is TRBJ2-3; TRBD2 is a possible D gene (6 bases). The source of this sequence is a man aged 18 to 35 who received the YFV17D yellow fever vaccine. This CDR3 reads CASSYSGYTDTQYF. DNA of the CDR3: TGTGCCAGCAGTTACAGCGGGTACACAGATACGCAGTATTTT.